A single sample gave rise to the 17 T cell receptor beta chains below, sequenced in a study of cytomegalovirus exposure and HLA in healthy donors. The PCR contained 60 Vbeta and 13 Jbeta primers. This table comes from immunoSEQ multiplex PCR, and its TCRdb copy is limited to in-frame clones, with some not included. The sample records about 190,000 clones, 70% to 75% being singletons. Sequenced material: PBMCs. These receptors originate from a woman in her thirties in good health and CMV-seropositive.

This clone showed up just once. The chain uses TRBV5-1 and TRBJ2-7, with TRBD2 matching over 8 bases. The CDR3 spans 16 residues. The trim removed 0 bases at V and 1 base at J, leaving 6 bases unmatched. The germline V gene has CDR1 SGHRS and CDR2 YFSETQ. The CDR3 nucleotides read TGCGCCAGCAGCTTGGTCAGCGGGAGACCATCCTACGAGCAGTACTTC. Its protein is CASSLVSGRPSYEQYF.

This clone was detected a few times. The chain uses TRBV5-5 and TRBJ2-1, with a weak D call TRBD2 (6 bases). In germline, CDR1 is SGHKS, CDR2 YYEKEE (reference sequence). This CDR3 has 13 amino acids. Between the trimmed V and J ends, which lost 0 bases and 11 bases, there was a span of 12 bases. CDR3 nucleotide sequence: TGTGCCAGCAGCTTGGCCACGGGGGATAAGCAGTTCTTC. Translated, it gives CASSLATGDKQFF.

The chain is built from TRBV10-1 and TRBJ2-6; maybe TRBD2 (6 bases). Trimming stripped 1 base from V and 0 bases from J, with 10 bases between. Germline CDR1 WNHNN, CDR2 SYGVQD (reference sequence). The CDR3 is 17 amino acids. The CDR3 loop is CASSEWRDASGANVLTF. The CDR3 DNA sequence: TGCGCCAGCAGTGAGTGGAGGGATGCCTCTGGGGCCAACGTCCTGACTTTC.

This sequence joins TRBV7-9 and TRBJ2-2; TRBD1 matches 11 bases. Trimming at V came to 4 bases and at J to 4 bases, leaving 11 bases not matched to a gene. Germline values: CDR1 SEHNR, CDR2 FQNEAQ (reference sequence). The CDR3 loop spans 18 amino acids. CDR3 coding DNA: TGTGCCAGCAGCTCCCCATTCGCCGGGACAGGGGGCACCGGGGAGCTGTTTTTT. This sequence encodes CASSSPFAGTGGTGELFF.

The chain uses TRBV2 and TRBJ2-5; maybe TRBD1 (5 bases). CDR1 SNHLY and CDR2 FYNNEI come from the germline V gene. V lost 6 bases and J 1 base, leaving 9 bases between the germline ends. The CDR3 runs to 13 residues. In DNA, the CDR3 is TGTGCCAGCAGGGACACCGGCCAAGAGACCCAGTACTTC. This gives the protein CASRDTGQETQYF.

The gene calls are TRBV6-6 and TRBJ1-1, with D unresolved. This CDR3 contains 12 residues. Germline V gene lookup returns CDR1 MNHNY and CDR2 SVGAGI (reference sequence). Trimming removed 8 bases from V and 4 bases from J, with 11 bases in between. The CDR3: CASAVGVTEAFF. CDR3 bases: TGTGCCAGCGCGGTCGGTGTCACTGAAGCTTTCTTT.

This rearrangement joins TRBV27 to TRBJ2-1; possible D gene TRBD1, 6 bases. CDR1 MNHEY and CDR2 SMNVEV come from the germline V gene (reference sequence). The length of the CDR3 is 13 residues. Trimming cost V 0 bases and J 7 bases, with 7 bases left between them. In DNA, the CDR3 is TGTGCCAGCAGTTTATCGCAGGGGAATGAGCAGTTCTTC. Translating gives CASSLSQGNEQFF.

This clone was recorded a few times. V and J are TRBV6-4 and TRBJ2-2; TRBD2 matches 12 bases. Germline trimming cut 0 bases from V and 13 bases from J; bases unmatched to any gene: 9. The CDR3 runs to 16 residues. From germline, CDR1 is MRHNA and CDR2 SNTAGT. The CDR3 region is CASSDSGLAGGGVLFF. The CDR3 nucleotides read TGTGCCAGCAGTGACTCGGGGCTAGCGGGAGGGGGCGTGCTGTTTTTT.

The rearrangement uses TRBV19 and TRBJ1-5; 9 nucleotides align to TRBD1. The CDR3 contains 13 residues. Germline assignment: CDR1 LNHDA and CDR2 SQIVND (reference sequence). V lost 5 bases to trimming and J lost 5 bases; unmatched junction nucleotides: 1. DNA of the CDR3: TGTGCCAGTAGTTGGACAGGGGATCAGCCCCAGCATTTT. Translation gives CASSWTGDQPQHF.

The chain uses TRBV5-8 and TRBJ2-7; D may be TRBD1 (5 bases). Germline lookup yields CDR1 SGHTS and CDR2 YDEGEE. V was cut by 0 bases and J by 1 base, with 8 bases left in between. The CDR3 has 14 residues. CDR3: CASSLAGYSYEQYF. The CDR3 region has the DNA TGTGCCAGCAGCTTGGCAGGGTATTCCTACGAGCAGTACTTC. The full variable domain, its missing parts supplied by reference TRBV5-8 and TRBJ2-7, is EAGVTQSPTHLIKTRGQQATLRCSPISGHTSVYWYQQALGLGLQFLLWYDEGEERNRGNFPPRFSGRQFPNYSSELNVNALELEDSALYLCASSLAGYSYEQYFGPGTRLTVT.

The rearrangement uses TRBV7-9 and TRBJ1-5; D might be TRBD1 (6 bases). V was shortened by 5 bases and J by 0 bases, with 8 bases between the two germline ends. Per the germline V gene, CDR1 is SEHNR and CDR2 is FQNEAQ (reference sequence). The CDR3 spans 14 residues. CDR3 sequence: CASSGQNSNQPQHF. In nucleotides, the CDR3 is TGTGCCAGCAGCGGACAGAATAGCAATCAGCCCCAGCATTTT.

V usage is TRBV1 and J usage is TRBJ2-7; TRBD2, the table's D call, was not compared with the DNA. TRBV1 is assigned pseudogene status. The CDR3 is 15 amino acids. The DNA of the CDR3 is TGCACCAGCAGCCGGACTAGCGGGAGTCTGGACGAGCAGTACTTC. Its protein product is CTSSRTSGSLDEQYF.

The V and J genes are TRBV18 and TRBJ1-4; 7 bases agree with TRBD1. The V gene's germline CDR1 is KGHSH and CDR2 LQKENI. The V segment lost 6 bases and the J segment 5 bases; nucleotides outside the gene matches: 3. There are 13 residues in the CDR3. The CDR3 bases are TGTGCCAGCTCGTTGGGACAGAATGAAAAACTGTTTTTT. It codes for CASSLGQNEKLFF. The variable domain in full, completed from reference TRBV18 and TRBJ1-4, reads NAGVMQNPRHLVRRRGQEARLRCSPMKGHSHVYWYRQLPEEGLKFMVYLQKENIIDESGMPKERFSAEFPKEGPSILRIQQVVRGDSAAYFCASSLGQNEKLFFGSGTQLSVL.

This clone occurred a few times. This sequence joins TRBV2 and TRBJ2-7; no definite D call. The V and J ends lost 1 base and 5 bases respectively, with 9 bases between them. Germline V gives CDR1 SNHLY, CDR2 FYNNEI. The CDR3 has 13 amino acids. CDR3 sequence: CASSEGAVDEQYF. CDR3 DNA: TGTGCCAGCAGTGAAGGGGCTGTAGACGAGCAGTACTTC.

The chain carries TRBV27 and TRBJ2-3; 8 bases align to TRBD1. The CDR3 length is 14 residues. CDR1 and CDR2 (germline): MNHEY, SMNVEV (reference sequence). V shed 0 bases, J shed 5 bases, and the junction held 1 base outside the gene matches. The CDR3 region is CASSLSTGVDTQYF. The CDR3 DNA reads TGTGCCAGCAGTTTATCGACAGGGGTAGATACGCAGTATTTT.

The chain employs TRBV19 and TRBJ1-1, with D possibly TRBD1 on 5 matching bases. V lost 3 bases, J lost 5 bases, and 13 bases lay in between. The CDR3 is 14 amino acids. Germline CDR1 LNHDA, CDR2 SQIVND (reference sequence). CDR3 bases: TGTGCCAGTAGTATCCGGCAGGGTGGGACTGAAGCTTTCTTT. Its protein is CASSIRQGGTEAFF.

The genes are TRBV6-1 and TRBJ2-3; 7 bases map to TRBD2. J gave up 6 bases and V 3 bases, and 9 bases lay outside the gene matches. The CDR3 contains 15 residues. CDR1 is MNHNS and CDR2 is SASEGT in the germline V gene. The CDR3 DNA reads TGTGCCAGCAGTGAGGGGGGGATCTACTCGGATACGCAGTATTTT. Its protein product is CASSEGGIYSDTQYF.